The 24 T cell receptor beta chains presented below share a single source sample, sequenced in a study of early T cells in non-severe SARS-CoV-2 infection. TCRdb recomputed calls from the 5' RACE reads with MiXCR, one row per CDR3 protein. Of roughly 35,000 distinct CDR3 sequences listed, approximately 9.2% are singletons. Sequenced material: whole blood. All receptors derive from an adult who was a healthcare worker with PCR-confirmed SARS-CoV-2 infection or an uninfected control (not recorded which).

This clonotype was recorded many times. This CDR3 reads CAISESGRRGGQNTEAFF. In nucleotides, the CDR3 is TGTGCCATCAGTGAGTCTGGAAGGCGCGGGGGGCAGAACACTGAAGCTTTCTTT. The chain carries TRBV10-3 and TRBJ1-1; TRBD1 might be the D (6 bases). Germline V gives CDR1 ENHRY, CDR2 SYGVKD. V was cut by 0 bases and J by 1 base, with 18 bases left in between. CDR3 length: 18 amino acids.

The table lists this clonotype with many counts. The chain has TRBV27 and TRBJ1-5; 7 positions agree with TRBD1. This CDR3 is 16 amino acids long. Germline-derived CDR1 and CDR2 are MNHEY and SMNVEV (reference sequence). Trimming took 3 bases from V and 1 from J; bases not matched to a gene: 6. CDR3: CASSFRGGVSNQPQHF. In DNA form, the CDR3 reads TGTGCCAGCAGTTTTAGAGGGGGCGTGAGCAATCAGCCCCAGCATTTT.

This rearrangement joins TRBV5-1 to TRBJ1-4; TRBD1 matches at 7 bases. V lost 4 bases, J lost 4 bases, and 7 bases stayed unmatched. Germline V CDR1 and CDR2: SGHRS, YFSETQ. This CDR3 is 15 amino acids long. CDR3 coding DNA: TGCGCCAGCAGCCCGTACACAGGGGATAATGAAAAACTGTTTTTT. Translating it yields CASSPYTGDNEKLFF.

Ten or more counts support this clonotype. The V call is TRBV6-5, the J call TRBJ2-7; perhaps D is TRBD1 or TRBD2 (5 bases each). The CDR3 has 16 residues. Trimming removed 6 bases from V and 0 bases from J, with 18 bases in between. Germline lookup yields CDR1 MNHEY and CDR2 SVGAGI. CDR3 DNA sequence: TGTGCCAGCAGAGGACGGGGCGGGTCTAGCTCCTACGAGCAGTACTTC. Translating it yields CASRGRGGSSSYEQYF.

In this sample, this clonotype turned up a few times. The chain has TRBV12-3 or TRBV12-4 and TRBJ1-1; no definite D call. The CDR3 consists of 14 residues. V lost 5 bases, J lost 2 bases, and 12 bases lay in between. The CDR3 DNA reads TGTGCCAGCAGTCCGCGGTCGGGCAACACTGAAGCTTTCTTT. Amino acid sequence: CASSPRSGNTEAFF.

This clonotype was seen ten or more times. J is TRBJ1-1 and V is TRBV3-1, with no clear D. With 0 bases removed from V and 5 bases from J, the gap between germline ends came to 7 bases. The CDR3 runs to 13 residues. The germline V gene encodes CDR1 LGHDT and CDR2 YNNKEL (reference sequence). Here the CDR3 DNA reads TGTGCCAGCAGCCAAGAGAGTATGACTGAAGCTTTCTTT. Translated, it gives CASSQESMTEAFF.

The table lists this clonotype with many counts. The V gene is TRBV30, the J gene TRBJ1-5; D may be TRBD1 (5 bases). The CDR3 totals 15 residues. Trimming removed 5 bases at V and 3 bases at J, with 17 bases between. CDR1 GTSNPN and CDR2 SVGIG come from the germline V gene (reference sequence). This CDR3 reads CAWGRGTGFNQPQHF. The DNA for the CDR3 is TGTGCCTGGGGACGGGGGACCGGCTTCAATCAGCCCCAGCATTTT. Complete variable domain (other parts from reference TRBV30 and TRBJ1-5): SQTIHQWPATLVQPVGSPLSLECTVEGTSNPNLYWYRQAAGRGLQLLFYSVGIGQISSEVPQNLSASRPQDRQFILSSKKLLLSDSGFYLCAWGRGTGFNQPQHFGDGTRLSIL.

There are a few counts of this clonotype. DNA for the CDR3: TGTGCCAGCAGCCAAGTTTTGGGTACGGGGAAGTTCTTC. Translating it yields CASSQVLGTGKFF. The J gene is TRBJ2-1, the V gene TRBV3-1; D is perhaps TRBD2 (5 bases). The CDR3 loop spans 13 amino acids. Per the germline V gene, CDR1 is LGHDT and CDR2 is YNNKEL (reference sequence). Deletions cut 1 base from V and 14 bases from J, with 15 bases between.

This clonotype was observed at least ten times. The chain combines TRBV20-1 with TRBJ2-7; TRBD1 is a possible D gene (6 bases). Germline CDR1 DFQATT, CDR2 SNEGSKA (reference sequence). V lost 2 bases to trimming and J lost 2 bases, with 19 bases between them. This CDR3 has 16 residues. The CDR3 is CSARPPREKGAYEQYF. The CDR3 DNA reads as TGCAGTGCTAGACCCCCAAGGGAGAAGGGGGCCTACGAGCAGTACTTC.

This clonotype has at least ten counts. The chain carries TRBV10-3 and TRBJ2-6; no clear D. Germline-derived CDR1 and CDR2 are ENHRY and SYGVKD. CDR3 length: 16 residues. Trimming took off 0 bases at V and 0 bases at J, with 6 bases between the two ends. The CDR3 region has the DNA TGTGCCATCAGTGAGTCTCCCCGCTCTGGGGCCAACGTCCTGACTTTC. The encoded protein is CAISESPRSGANVLTF.

CDR3 in DNA: TGTGCCACCAGCCAAGGAGAACAGGCAGGACCCCAGCATTTT. As protein: CATSQGEQAGPQHF. The chain uses TRBV15 and TRBJ1-5; D might be TRBD1 (5 bases). This CDR3 comprises 14 residues. V was trimmed by 5 bases and J by 10 bases, leaving 18 bases between them. Germline V gives CDR1 LNHNV, CDR2 YYDKDF (reference sequence).

This clonotype was picked up a small number of times. The chain combines TRBV12-3 or TRBV12-4 with TRBJ1-2; D is possibly TRBD1 (5 bases). The CDR3 consists of 13 residues. The V end lost 6 bases, the J end lost 2 bases, and 10 bases lay between the germline ends. The CDR3: CASSPQGNYGYTF. CDR3 DNA: TGTGCCAGCAGCCCGCAGGGAAACTATGGCTACACCTTC.

This clonotype was seen ten or more times. CDR3 in DNA: TGTGCCTGGGAAGCCAGTATCGGCTATAATTCACCCCTCCACTTT. It yields the protein CAWEASIGYNSPLHF. This sequence joins TRBV30 and TRBJ1-6; no reliable D call. The CDR3 loop spans 15 amino acids. The V and J ends lost 5 bases and 3 bases respectively, with 14 bases between them. CDR1 GTSNPN and CDR2 SVGIG come from the germline V gene (reference sequence).

This chain uses TRBV2 with TRBJ2-7; 9 bases agree with TRBD1. Germline-derived CDR1 and CDR2 are SNHLY and FYNNEI. The V segment lost 3 bases and the J segment 3 bases; nucleotides outside the gene matches: 9. CDR3 size: 16 residues. CDR3 DNA sequence: TGTGCCAGCAGTGAGCAGTCCGGGACAGGGATCTACGAGCAGTACTTC. Its protein is CASSEQSGTGIYEQYF.

This clonotype has at least ten counts. This chain uses TRBV7-2 with TRBJ2-1; D unresolved. The germline V gene has CDR1 SGHTA and CDR2 FQGNSA. The CDR3 contains 13 residues. The V end was cut by 2 bases, the J end by 10 bases, with 12 bases between. CDR3 in amino acids: CASSLMRSGEQFF. CDR3 bases: TGTGCCAGCAGCTTAATGAGGTCTGGAGAGCAGTTCTTC.

Sample share makes this clonotype medium-sized. The V call is TRBV7-9, the J call TRBJ2-1, with D possibly being TRBD2 (6 bases). Looked up from germline, CDR1 is SEHNR and CDR2 is FQNEAQ (reference sequence). The CDR3 covers 15 residues. Trimming shortened V by 5 bases and J by 1 base, and 12 bases separated the two germline ends. The CDR3 spells CASSPGVSSYNEQFF. Written as DNA, the CDR3 is TGTGCCAGCAGCCCGGGGGTTTCGTCCTACAATGAGCAGTTCTTC. The full variable domain, completed using reference TRBV7-9 and TRBJ2-1, is DTGVSQNPRHKITKRGQNVTFRCDPISEHNRLYWYRQTLGQGPEFLTYFQNEAQLEKSRLLSDRFSAERPKGSFSTLEIQRTEQGDSAMYLCASSPGVSSYNEQFFGPGTRLTVL.

This clonotype was counted at least ten times. V and J are TRBV2 and TRBJ2-7; D gene uncertain. V shed 3 bases and J shed 3 bases, with 12 bases lying between them. The CDR3 totals 14 residues. The germline V gene has CDR1 SNHLY and CDR2 FYNNEI. The CDR3 protein is CASSDSRSYYEQYF. CDR3 DNA: TGTGCCAGCAGTGACTCCAGAAGCTACTACGAGCAGTACTTC.

There are many counts of this clonotype. This rearrangement joins TRBV12-3 or TRBV12-4 to TRBJ2-7; 7 positions match TRBD1. Trimming removed 5 bases from V and 4 bases from J; junction bases left unmatched: 11. The CDR3 is made up of 15 amino acids. CDR3 region: CASSPLRTGDYEQYF. CDR3 bases: TGTGCCAGCAGTCCCCTTAGGACAGGCGATTACGAGCAGTACTTC.

This clonotype was counted ten times or more. The rearrangement links TRBV4-2 to TRBJ1-1; TRBD1 is a possible D gene (6 bases). The length of the CDR3 is 13 residues. Germline V gene lookup returns CDR1 LGHNA and CDR2 YNFKEQ. V lost 4 bases and J lost 7, with 13 bases in between. Here the CDR3 DNA reads TGTGCCAGCAGCCGCGGTGAGGGGGGTGAAGCTTTCTTT. Its translation is CASSRGEGGEAFF.

The chain joins TRBV28 to TRBJ2-2, with unresolved D. The germline V gene encodes CDR1 MDHEN and CDR2 SYDVKM. This CDR3 contains 13 residues. V lost 8 bases and J lost 0, with 7 bases in between. The CDR3, as DNA: TGTGCCAGCTCTACCGCGAACACCGGGGAGCTGTTTTTT. Translation gives CASSTANTGELFF.

This clonotype was seen many times. V and J are TRBV7-9 and TRBJ2-5; D is ambiguous. Germline V lookup: CDR1 SEHNR, CDR2 FQNEAQ (reference sequence). Trimming cost V 3 bases and J 1 base, with 6 bases left between them. The CDR3 covers 13 residues. In DNA, the CDR3 is TGTGCCAGCAGCTTGGTCGGCCAAGAGACCCAGTACTTC. It yields the protein CASSLVGQETQYF.

This clonotype was found many times. V is TRBV18 and J is TRBJ1-2; D gene uncertain. CDR1 KGHSH and CDR2 LQKENI come from the germline V gene. This CDR3 has 13 residues. V was clipped by 3 bases and J by 0 bases, with 5 bases between them. The CDR3 nucleotides read TGTGCCAGCTCACCGACCGCTAACTATGGCTACACCTTC. Its protein is CASSPTANYGYTF.

This clonotype was detected many times. The V and J genes are TRBV7-3 and TRBJ1-1; D ambiguous. The germline V gene has CDR1 SGHTA and CDR2 FQGTGA. CDR3 size: 15 residues. The germline V and J ends were trimmed by 2 bases and 1 base, with 11 bases remaining between them. This CDR3 reads CASSLFPGRNTEAFF. The CDR3, as DNA: TGTGCCAGCAGCTTATTTCCAGGCAGGAACACTGAAGCTTTCTTT.

This rearrangement joins TRBV7-9 to TRBJ1-6; no reliable D call. Germline V lookup: CDR1 SEHNR, CDR2 FQNEAQ (reference sequence). The ends were cut back, 2 bases at V and 0 bases at J, with 8 bases in the middle. CDR3 length equals 16 residues. CDR3 DNA sequence: TGTGCCAGCAGCTTAAGCGCAAGCTCCTATAATTCACCCCTCCACTTT. Its translation is CASSLSASSYNSPLHF. Full variable domain (missing parts from reference TRBV7-9 and TRBJ1-6): DTGVSQNPRHKITKRGQNVTFRCDPISEHNRLYWYRQTLGQGPEFLTYFQNEAQLEKSRLLSDRFSAERPKGSFSTLEIQRTEQGDSAMYLCASSLSASSYNSPLHFGNGTRLTVT.